Given below is one T cell receptor (beta chain) in context. Its antigen is currently unknown. The data are from a study of OX40 agonist ivuxolimab in advanced cancers. About the research overall: Eligibility rules accepted prior anti-PD-1, anti-PD-L1 or anti-CTLA-4 therapy, and 35% to 40% had some.

The CDR3 has 18 amino acids. General study points: At 0.1 to 3.0 mg/kg and by week 6, clonal expansion occurred in CD4+ and CD8+ blood T cells. Among T cells, CD8+ cells averaged more expanded clones than CD4+ cells. Antigen specificity remained undetermined for the expanded peripheral T cells.

Sequencing was performed with immunoSEQ multiplex PCR; in TCRdb, only in-frame clones are kept and a portion is missing. The repertoire has about 61,000 clones, about four fifths of them found once; the top ten carry less than 4%. This receptor was taken from an adult with an advanced solid tumor such as melanoma, head and neck, liver or kidney cancer. The V gene is TRBV12-2, the J gene TRBJ2-5; the table calls TRBD2, which could not be checked here. TRBV12-2 is a recognized pseudogene. The starting material was CD4+ or CD8+ T cells sorted from blood, obtained in a trial of the OX40 agonist ivuxolimab. The CDR3 region is CASRFPSGHDPSQETQYF. DNA of the CDR3: TGTGCAAGTCGCTTTCCTAGCGGCCACGACCCCTCCCAAGAGACCCAGTACTTC.